Ten or more counts support the clone carrying this T cell receptor beta chain. The antigen remains undetermined. This specimen comes from a study of spatial heterogeneity in lung cancer. Every TCR cDNA molecule carried a tag that served as a unique molecular identifier. TCRdb re-called the 5' RACE reads with MiXCR, one entry per CDR3 protein. The table lists under 14,000 distinct CDR3 sequences, less than 7.5% of them singletons. Time point defined: sample taken at primary tumor resection. Whole RNA came from tumor, nontumor lung or frozen PBMC and was sequenced without being sorted. Findings and limits, study-wide: Tumor TCRs that were ubiquitous and expanded showed up in blood more at resection than follow-up.

The CDR3 is 14 amino acids. Germline V gene lookup returns CDR1 DFQATT and CDR2 SNEGSKA (reference sequence). V was shortened by 3 bases and J by 11 bases, with 17 bases between the two germline ends. V usage is TRBV20-1 and J usage is TRBJ1-6; D is ambiguous. Source: PBMCs, taken at surgery. The origin of this receptor is a male donor with early-stage non-small cell lung cancer. As DNA, the CDR3 is TGCAGTGCTAGCGATCTACGGCGCGACCCACCCCTCCACTTT. Translated: CSASDLRRDPPLHF.